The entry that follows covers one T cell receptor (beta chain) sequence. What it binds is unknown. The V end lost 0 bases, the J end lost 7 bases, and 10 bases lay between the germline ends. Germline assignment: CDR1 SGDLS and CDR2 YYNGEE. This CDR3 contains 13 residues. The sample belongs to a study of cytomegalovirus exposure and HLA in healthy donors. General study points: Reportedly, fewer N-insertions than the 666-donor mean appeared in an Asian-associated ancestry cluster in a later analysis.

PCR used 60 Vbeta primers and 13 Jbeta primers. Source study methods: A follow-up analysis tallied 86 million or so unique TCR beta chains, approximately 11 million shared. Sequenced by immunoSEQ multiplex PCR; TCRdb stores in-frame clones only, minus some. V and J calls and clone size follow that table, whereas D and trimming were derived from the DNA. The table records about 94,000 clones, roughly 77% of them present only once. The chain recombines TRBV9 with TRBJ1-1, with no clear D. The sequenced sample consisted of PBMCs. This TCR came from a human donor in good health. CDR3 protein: CASSVVLEGEAFF. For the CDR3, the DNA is TGTGCCAGCAGCGTAGTTTTGGAGGGTGAAGCTTTCTTT.